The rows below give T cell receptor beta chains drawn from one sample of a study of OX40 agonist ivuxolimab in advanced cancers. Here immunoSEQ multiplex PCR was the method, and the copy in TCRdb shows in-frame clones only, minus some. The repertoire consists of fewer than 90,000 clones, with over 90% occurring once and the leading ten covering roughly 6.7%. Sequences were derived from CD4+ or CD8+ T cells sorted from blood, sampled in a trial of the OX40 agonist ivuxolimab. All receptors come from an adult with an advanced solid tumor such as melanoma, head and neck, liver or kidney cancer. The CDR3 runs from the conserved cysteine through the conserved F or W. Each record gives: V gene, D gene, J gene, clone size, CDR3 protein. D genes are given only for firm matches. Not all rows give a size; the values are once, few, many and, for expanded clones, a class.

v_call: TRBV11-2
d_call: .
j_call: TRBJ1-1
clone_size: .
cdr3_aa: CASSLVEGTKNTEAFF

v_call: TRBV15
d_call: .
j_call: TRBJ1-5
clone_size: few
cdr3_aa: CATSRARQNQPQHF

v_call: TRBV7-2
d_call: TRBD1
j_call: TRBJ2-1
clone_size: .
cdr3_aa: CASSLWTGGYNEQFF

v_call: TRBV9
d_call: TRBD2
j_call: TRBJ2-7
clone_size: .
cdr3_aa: CASSVGAGGDEQYF

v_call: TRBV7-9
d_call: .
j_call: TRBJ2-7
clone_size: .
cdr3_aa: CASSPGPTPLEQYF

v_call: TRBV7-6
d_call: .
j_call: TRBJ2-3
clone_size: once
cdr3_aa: CASSRSGFTDTQYF

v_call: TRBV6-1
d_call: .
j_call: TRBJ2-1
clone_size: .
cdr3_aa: CASSKTEMGYNEQFF

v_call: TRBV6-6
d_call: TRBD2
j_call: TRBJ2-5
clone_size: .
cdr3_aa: CASSSTSGSLRETQYF

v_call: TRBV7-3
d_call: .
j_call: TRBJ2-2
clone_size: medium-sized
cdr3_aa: CASSIITGELFF

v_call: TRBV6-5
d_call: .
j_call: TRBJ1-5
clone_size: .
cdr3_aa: CASSHDIHSNQPQHF

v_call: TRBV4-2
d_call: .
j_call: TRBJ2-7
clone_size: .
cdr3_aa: CASSQGGIEQYF

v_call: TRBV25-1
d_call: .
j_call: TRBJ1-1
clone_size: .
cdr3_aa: CASSTGRNTEAFF

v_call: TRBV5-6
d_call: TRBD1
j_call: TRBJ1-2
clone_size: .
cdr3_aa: CASSQQGMAGYGYTF

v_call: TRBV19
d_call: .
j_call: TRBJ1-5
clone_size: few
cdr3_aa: CASRGARTGQPQHF

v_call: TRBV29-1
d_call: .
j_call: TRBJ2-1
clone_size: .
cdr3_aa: CSVEEATLGPNEQFF

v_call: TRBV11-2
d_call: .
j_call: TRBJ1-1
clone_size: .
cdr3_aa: CASSLGRRGTEAFF

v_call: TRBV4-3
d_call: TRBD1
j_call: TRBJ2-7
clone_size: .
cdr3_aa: CASSQERQGASEQYF

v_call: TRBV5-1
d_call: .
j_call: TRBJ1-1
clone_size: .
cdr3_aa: CASSLVSGNTEAFF

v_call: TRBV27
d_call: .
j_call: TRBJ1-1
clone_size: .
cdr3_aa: CASSLSLGNTEAFF

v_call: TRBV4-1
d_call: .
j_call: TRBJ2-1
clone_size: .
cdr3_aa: CASSQEGSYNEQFF

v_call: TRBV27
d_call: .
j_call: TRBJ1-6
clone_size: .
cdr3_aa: CASSLLGSDRYNSPLHF

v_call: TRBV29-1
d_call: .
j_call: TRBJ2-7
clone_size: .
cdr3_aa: CSVVGGSSYEQYF

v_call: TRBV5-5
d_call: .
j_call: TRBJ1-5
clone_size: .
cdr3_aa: CASTPSGYSNQPQHF

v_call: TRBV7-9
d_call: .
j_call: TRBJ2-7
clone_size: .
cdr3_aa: CASSLGTGSYEQYF

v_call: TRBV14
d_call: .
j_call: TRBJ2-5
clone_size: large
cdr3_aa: CASSRPGAGVRYF

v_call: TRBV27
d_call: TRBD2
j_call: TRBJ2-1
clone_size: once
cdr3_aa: CASSLSGGNEQFF

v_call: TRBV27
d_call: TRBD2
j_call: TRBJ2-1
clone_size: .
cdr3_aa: CASSLTGTSLDEQFF

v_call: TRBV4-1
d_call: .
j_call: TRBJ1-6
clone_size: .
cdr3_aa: CASSPTLQLSPLHF

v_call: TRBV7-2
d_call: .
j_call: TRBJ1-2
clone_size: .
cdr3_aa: CASSLLGNGYTF

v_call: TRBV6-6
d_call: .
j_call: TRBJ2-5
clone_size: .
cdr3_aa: CASIGSQETQYF

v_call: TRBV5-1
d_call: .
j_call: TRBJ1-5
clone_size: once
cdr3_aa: CASSLEGGNQPQHF

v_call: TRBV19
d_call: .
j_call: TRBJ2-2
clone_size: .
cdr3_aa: CASGYTGELFF

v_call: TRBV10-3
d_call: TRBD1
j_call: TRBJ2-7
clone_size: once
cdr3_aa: CAISESGQAPYEQYF

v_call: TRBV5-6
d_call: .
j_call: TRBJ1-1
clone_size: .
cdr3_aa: CASTVGTTLGGAFF

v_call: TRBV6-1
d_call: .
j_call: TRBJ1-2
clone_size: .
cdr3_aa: CASIGARGYTF

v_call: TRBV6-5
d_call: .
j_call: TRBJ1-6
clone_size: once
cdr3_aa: CASSYGGAGSPLHF

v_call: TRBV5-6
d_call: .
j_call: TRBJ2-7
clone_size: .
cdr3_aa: CASSLGTRLVNEQYF

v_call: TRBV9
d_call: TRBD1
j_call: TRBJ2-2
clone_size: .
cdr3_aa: CASSVERQGANTGELFF

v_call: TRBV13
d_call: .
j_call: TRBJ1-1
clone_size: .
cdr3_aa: CASSPEKLGENTEAFF

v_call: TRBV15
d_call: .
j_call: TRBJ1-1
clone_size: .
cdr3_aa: CATSSALRSEAFF

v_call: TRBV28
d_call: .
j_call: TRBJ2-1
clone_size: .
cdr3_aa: CASSFGSSYNEQFF

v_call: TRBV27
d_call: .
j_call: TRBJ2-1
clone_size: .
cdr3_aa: CASSLGYLQFF

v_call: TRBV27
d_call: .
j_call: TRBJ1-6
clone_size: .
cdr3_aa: CASSFIGQNNSPLHF

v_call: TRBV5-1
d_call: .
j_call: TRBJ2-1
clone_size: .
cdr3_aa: CASCLGGYNEQFF

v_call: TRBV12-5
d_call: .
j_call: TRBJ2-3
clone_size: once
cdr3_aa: CASGGPNPDTQYF

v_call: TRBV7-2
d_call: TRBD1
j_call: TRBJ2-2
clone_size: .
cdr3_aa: CASSVWTGGGTGELFF

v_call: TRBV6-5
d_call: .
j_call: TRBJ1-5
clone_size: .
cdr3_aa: CASSLGFDQPQHF

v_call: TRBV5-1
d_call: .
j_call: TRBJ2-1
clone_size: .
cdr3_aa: CASSLASPPFNEQFF

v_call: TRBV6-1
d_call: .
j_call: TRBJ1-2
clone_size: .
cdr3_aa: CASSEAGGDYGYTF

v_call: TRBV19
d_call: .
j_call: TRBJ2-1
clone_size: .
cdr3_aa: CASSIGGYNEQFF

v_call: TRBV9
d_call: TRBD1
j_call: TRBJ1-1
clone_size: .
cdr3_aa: CASSVGTGNTEAFF

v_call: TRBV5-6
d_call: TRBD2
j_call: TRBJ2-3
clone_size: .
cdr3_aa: CASSFDSGTDTQYF

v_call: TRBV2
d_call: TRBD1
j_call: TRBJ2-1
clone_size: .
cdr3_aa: CASSETGSPYNEQFF

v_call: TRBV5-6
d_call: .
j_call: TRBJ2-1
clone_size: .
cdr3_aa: CASNLGPGTYNEQFF

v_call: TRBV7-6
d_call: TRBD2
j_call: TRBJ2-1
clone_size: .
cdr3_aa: CASTRLAGIYEQFF

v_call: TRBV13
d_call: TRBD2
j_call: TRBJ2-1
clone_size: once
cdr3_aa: CASSGLAGPYNEQFF

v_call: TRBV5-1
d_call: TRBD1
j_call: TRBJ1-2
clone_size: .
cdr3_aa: CASSPRPDRALIPYGYTF

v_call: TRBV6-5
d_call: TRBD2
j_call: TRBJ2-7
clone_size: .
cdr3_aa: CASSPGGTDEQYF

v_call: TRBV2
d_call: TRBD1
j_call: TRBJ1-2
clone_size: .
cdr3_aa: CAQQGADYGYTF

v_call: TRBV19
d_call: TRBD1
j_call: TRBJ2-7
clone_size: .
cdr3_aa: CASRPGQGNYEQYF